This T cell receptor (beta chain) was found in a study of blood T cell repertoires in COVID-19 (dated by TCRdb to the early 2020s). Looking at the study overall: The collaborator samples originated in the United States, Italy and Spain and spanned the acute and convalescent phases of COVID-19. The samples were drawn from two sources: the first 160 participants of the ongoing ImmuneRACE study, and fewer than 1,500 subjects contributed by 6 global collaborators. Deeply sampled blood TCRbeta repertoires from subjects exposed to, actively infected with, or recovered from COVID-19 were included in the dataset. The prospective study material was composed of cDNA or gDNA derived from T cells, B-cell-depleted T cells, or PBMCs. HLA class I and class II types, where available, came from metadata supplied by the sample provider rather than from assay-based typing. The sample metadata nearly always contained a de-identified subject ID, COVID-19 status, age in years and sex. A freely available public database, intended as a resource for researchers studying the immune response to SARS-CoV-2, is where the repertoires were released. Overall study results and their limits: Clinical and demographic metadata were provided uncurated, with the amount varying by source and participant.

For this clone: Its antigen target is currently unknown. No clone much larger than this one lies a single base away; base qualities are absent.

TCRbeta CDR3 regions were amplified from genomic DNA using the immunoSEQ Assay, a bias-controlled multiplex PCR. Regarding the original processing steps: The number of nucleated cells in each sample was estimated from the amplification of reference gene primers within the assay. To quantify the absolute abundance of each unique TCRbeta CDR3 rearrangement, sequence reads were collapsed and filtered. For each sample, productive Simpson clonality was calculated as the square root of Simpson's diversity index across productive rearrangements. TCRdb re-hosts the immuneACCESS table, in-frame sequences only. Its copies lack some clones; in the studies checked, an unresolved V gene accounts for under half of them, and the cause for the rest is not known. Clonal size and the V and J genes are those of that table, whereas D and trimming came from the DNA. This sample is represented by 400,000 to 550,000 clones; roughly 90% of them were singletons. Approximately 4.3% of the sample is in the top ten clones.

The CDR3, cysteine through phenylalanine, is 13 amino acids long. Only the CDR3 portion is preserved as DNA: 39 bases, with reading frame beginning at the first base. Trimming costs V 4 bases and J 4 bases, and their ends lie 11 bases apart. From the germline V gene, CDR1 is MGHRA and CDR2 is YSYEKL. Collaborating institutions collected whole blood in K2EDTA tubes following their own protocols. Collaborator samples were shipped for TCRbeta analysis as frozen whole blood, isolated PBMCs, or DNA extracted from either sample type. This TCR was sampled from a woman in her 30s with acute or convalescent COVID-19. Material for sequencing was peripheral blood. The chain employs TRBV4-1 and TRBJ2-7, with a tentative D gene TRBD2 over 5 matching bases. The CDR3 in this case is CASSPSGGYEQYF. The bases read TGCGCCAGCAGCCCCTCGGGCGGGTACGAGCAGTACTTC.